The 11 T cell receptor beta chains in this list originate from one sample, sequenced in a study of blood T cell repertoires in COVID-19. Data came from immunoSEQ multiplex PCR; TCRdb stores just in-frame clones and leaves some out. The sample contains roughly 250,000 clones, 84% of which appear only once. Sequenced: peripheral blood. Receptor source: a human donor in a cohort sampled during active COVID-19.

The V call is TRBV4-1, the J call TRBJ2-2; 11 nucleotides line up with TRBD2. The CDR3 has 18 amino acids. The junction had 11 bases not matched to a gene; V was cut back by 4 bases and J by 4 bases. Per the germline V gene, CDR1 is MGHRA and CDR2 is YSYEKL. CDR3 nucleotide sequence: TGCGCCAGCAGCCCTGGGAGTAGCGGGAGGGCCCTCACCGGGGAGCTGTTTTTT. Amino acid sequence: CASSPGSSGRALTGELFF.

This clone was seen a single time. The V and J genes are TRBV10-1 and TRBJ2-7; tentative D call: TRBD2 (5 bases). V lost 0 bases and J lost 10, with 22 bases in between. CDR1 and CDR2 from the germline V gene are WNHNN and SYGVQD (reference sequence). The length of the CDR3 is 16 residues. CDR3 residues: CASSESNFEGIGIQYF. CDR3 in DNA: TGCGCCAGCAGTGAGTCGAATTTTGAGGGCATCGGTATCCAGTACTTC.

This CDR3 reads CAMQSGLAAGVEQFF. For the CDR3, the DNA is TGTGCCATGCAATCGGGACTAGCGGCCGGAGTGGAGCAGTTCTTC. The chain employs TRBV10-3 and TRBJ2-1, with 11 nucleotides matching TRBD2. CDR1 and CDR2 (germline): ENHRY, SYGVKD. This CDR3 region has 15 residues. The J segment lost 10 bases and the V segment lost 9 bases, leaving 14 bases of the junction unmatched.

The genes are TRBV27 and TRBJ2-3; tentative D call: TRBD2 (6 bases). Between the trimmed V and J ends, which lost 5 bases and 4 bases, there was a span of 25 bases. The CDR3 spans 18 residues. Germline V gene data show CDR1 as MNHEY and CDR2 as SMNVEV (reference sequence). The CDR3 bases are TGTGCCAGCAGTCCCCGCCGTGGGGGGATTCGTGTCGCAGATACGCAGTATTTT. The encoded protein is CASSPRRGGIRVADTQYF.

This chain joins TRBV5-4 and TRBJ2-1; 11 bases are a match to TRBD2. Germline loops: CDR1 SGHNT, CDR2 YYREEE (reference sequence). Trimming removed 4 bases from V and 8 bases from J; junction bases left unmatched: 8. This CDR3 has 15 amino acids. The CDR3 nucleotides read TGTGCCAGCAGCCATAGCGGGAGGGACGTTCATGAGCAGTTCTTC. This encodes CASSHSGRDVHEQFF.

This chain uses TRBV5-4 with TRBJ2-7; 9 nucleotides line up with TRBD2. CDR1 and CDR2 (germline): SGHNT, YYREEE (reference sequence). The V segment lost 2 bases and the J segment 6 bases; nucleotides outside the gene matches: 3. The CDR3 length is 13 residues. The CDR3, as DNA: TGTGCCAGCAGCTTAGGACTAGCGCCCGAGCAGTACTTC. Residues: CASSLGLAPEQYF.

The CDR3 is CASSLHPTSGRIRETQYF. The DNA of the CDR3 is TGTGCCAGCAGCCTTCACCCGACTAGCGGGAGAATACGAGAGACCCAGTACTTC. The genes are TRBV7-6 and TRBJ2-5; 12 bases line up with TRBD2. V shed 5 bases, J shed 4 bases, and the junction held 14 bases outside the gene matches. The V gene's germline CDR1 is SGHVS and CDR2 FNYEAQ. The CDR3 is 18 residues long.

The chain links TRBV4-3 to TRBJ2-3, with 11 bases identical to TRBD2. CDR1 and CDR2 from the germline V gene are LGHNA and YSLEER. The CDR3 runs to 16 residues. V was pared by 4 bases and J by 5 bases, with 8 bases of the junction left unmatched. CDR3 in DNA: TGCGCCAGCAGCCGCCAACTAGCGGGGGCGGGAGATACGCAGTATTTT. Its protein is CASSRQLAGAGDTQYF.

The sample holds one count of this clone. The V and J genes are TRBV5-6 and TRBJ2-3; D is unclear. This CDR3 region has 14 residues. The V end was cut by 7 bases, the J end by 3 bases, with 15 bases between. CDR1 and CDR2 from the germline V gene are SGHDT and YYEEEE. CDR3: CASVGYAQTDTQYF. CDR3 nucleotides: TGTGCCAGCGTCGGTTACGCTCAAACAGATACGCAGTATTTT.

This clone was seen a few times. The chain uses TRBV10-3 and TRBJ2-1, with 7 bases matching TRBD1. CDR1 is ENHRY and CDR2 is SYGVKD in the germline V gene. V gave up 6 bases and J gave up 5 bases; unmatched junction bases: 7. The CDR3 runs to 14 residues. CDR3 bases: TGTGCCATCAGGAGGGACAGAACTGACAATGAGCAGTTCTTC. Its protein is CAIRRDRTDNEQFF.

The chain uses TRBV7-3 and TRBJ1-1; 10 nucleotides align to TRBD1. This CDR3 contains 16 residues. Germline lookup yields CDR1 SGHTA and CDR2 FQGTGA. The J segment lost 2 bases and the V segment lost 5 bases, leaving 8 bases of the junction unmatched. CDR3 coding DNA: TGTGCCAGCAGCATCCGGACAGGGGGGAATAACACTGAAGCTTTCTTT. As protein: CASSIRTGGNNTEAFF. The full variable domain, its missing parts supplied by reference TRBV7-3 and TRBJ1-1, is GAGVSQTPSNKVTEKGKYVELRCDPISGHTALYWYRQSLGQGPEFLIYFQGTGAADDSGLPNDRFFAVRPEGSVSTLKIQRTERGDSAVYLCASSIRTGGNNTEAFFGQGTRLTVV.